What follows describes a single T cell receptor beta chain. The source of the sample is a study of T cell clones after liver transplantation. TCRdb's copy holds only in-frame clones and misses some; the assay was immunoSEQ multiplex PCR. The table lists 45,000 to 60,000 clones, roughly 83% of them singletons. V was clipped by 1 base and J by 7 bases, with 13 bases between them. Germline V gene data show CDR1 as SGHVS and CDR2 as FNYEAQ. CDR3 length equals 15 residues. This material consisted of CD4+ T cells from blood, taken before liver transplant. The receptor comes from a human donor who received a liver transplant. The V call is TRBV7-6, the J call TRBJ2-2, with a tentative D call TRBD1 (5 bases). CDR3 DNA: TGTGCCAGCAGCTTAGGCAGGGTTGATCTCGGGGAGCTGTTTTTT. This translates into CASSLGRVDLGELFF.